This TCR beta chain was captured by sequencing in a study of OX40 agonist ivuxolimab in advanced cancers. Study information: With a range of roughly 20 to 90, age averaged approximately 54 years, and around 83% were male.

TCRdb keeps only in-frame clones here, not all; method: immunoSEQ multiplex PCR. Of about 62,000 clones listed, around 85% were seen once; the top ten hold 4%. Losses at the gene ends were 4 bases for V and 0 bases for J; bases not matched to a gene: 5. Germline V gene data show CDR1 as MGHDK and CDR2 as SYGVNS. The CDR3 totals 16 residues. The chain has TRBV25-1 and TRBJ2-1, with TRBD2 identical over 8 bases. The specimen was CD4+ or CD8+ T cells sorted from blood, collected in a trial of the OX40 agonist ivuxolimab. This clonotype was obtained from an adult with an advanced solid tumor such as melanoma, head and neck, liver or kidney cancer. The DNA for the CDR3 is TGTGCCAGCAGTGCCGGACTAGCCTTCTCCTACAATGAGCAGTTCTTC. Amino acid sequence: CASSAGLAFSYNEQFF.